This TCR beta chain was profiled in a study of blood T cells in healthy people across ages. The donors, healthy Caucasians from Russia, were aged 6 to 90. PCR was performed a second time for roughly 6 to 12 cycles using a sample-barcoded 5' primer and a J-beta primer mix. TCRdb re-called the 5' RACE reads through MiXCR, storing one row per CDR3 protein. The table lists about 1.5 million distinct CDR3 sequences, 40% to 45% of them singletons. The V and J ends lost 6 bases and 4 bases, in that order; junction bases with no gene match: 2. The germline gives CDR1 MNHEY, CDR2 SMNVEV (reference sequence). The CDR3 is 15 amino acids. This clonotype was seen a few times.

The chain couples TRBV27 to TRBJ2-1; 14 bases line up with TRBD2. This TCR was sampled from a woman younger than 30 in good health. Sequenced input: blood. The DNA of the CDR3 is TGTGCCAGCAGGACTAGCGGGAGGGAGTACAATGAGCAGTTCTTC. Encoded protein: CASRTSGREYNEQFF.